This TCR beta chain was sequenced in a study of T cell responses to AZD1222 COVID-19 vaccine. Regarding the study as a whole: Two doses of AZD1222 preceded a rise in Spike-specific TCR breadth and depth. In all cases, repertoires were sampled only after the peak T cell response. Seropositive at baseline were only a handful of AZD1222 recipients. Donors skewed white British and female; clonal diversity was possibly underestimated.

As for this clone: Its antigen is unidentified.

The table came from immunoSEQ multiplex PCR; TCRdb's copy has only in-frame clones and leaves some out. Counted here are some 130,000 clones, roughly 93% occurring once; the ten biggest clones make up 1.1%. The length of the CDR3 is 15 residues. CDR1 and CDR2 (germline): SGHRS, YFSETQ. V dropped 2 bases and J dropped 4; count of bases not matched to a gene: 5. Specimen: peripheral blood, collected 28 days after the second AZD1222 dose. The receptor was derived from an adult who received the AZD1222 COVID-19 vaccine. The V gene is TRBV5-1, the J gene TRBJ2-7, with 11 bases aligning to TRBD2. CDR3 nucleotide sequence: TGCGCCAGCAGCTTCATAGCGGGAGGGCAATACGAGCAGTACTTC. This codes for CASSFIAGGQYEQYF.